The entry that follows covers one T cell receptor beta chain sequence. This table comes from immunoSEQ multiplex PCR, and its TCRdb copy is limited to in-frame clones, with some not included. Of some 100,000 clones in the sample, 88% were seen once. The data stem from a study of control samples from healthy donors and cancer patients. The length of the CDR3 is 12 residues. The germline V gene encodes CDR1 SGHRS and CDR2 YFSETQ. V lost 5 bases, J lost 4 bases, and 7 bases lay in between. Sequencing was carried out using blood. This clonotype was sampled from a man aged 25-45 years in good health. The chain couples TRBV5-1 to TRBJ2-1; D gene uncertain. The CDR3 protein is CASRNPYNEQFF. CDR3 DNA sequence: TGCGCCAGCAGGAACCCATACAATGAGCAGTTCTTC.